Listed here are 24 T cell receptor beta chains from one sample, sequenced in a study of shared clonotypes between healthy human individuals. The repertoire was sequenced with immunoSEQ multiplex PCR; TCRdb's copy has only in-frame clones and lacks some. The table records about 2.4 million clones, around 90% of them present only once. Sequencing was carried out using naive CD4+ T cells sorted from blood. Described subset: CD45RA+ positively selected. The receptors come from a man younger than 35 in good health.

The gene calls are TRBV5-1 and TRBJ2-7; a weak D match, TRBD2 (6 bases). The CDR3 covers 15 residues. CDR1 and CDR2 from the germline V gene are SGHRS and YFSETQ. V shed 3 bases and J shed 3 bases, with 16 bases lying between them. Written as DNA, the CDR3 is TGCGCCAGCAGCTACCTAGAGGCGGGATACTACGAGCAGTACTTC. Translating it yields CASSYLEAGYYEQYF.

The sample holds a few counts of this clone. The chain carries TRBV19 and TRBJ2-3; 9 bases match TRBD1. The CDR3 runs 15 residues. Germline assignment: CDR1 LNHDA and CDR2 SQIVND (reference sequence). The junction had 8 bases not matched to a gene; V was cut back by 7 bases and J by 3 bases. The CDR3 spells CASTAGQGWTDTQYF. The CDR3 region has the DNA TGTGCCAGTACCGCAGGACAGGGGTGGACAGATACGCAGTATTTT.

The V call is TRBV20-1, the J call TRBJ2-7, with no clear D. The CDR3 has 10 residues. The germline CDR1 and CDR2 sequences are DFQATT and SNEGSKA (reference sequence). V was cut by 7 bases and J by 6 bases, with 10 bases left in between. The CDR3 sequence: CSVMESEQYF. CDR3 nucleotide sequence: TGCAGTGTGATGGAGAGCGAGCAGTACTTC.

The genes are TRBV30 and TRBJ1-5; D perhaps matches TRBD1 (5 bases). The germline V gene encodes CDR1 GTSNPN and CDR2 SVGIG (reference sequence). V was cut by 2 bases and J by 7 bases, with 21 bases left in between. The CDR3 is 16 residues long. The CDR3 spells CAWSPDPGPSTQPQHF. The CDR3 bases are TGTGCCTGGAGTCCAGACCCGGGACCATCCACACAGCCCCAGCATTTT.

The rearrangement joins TRBV5-8 to TRBJ2-7; tentative D call: TRBD2 (6 bases). Germline V gene sequence: CDR1 SGHTS, CDR2 YDEGEE. V was pared by 1 base and J by 6 bases, with 11 bases between. There are 13 residues in the CDR3. The CDR3 reads CASSLSWGGEQYF. The CDR3 nucleotides read TGTGCCAGCAGCTTGTCGTGGGGAGGCGAGCAGTACTTC.

The chain recombines TRBV27 with TRBJ2-2; no clear D. The CDR3 loop spans 14 amino acids. Germline values: CDR1 MNHEY, CDR2 SMNVEV (reference sequence). Between the trimmed V and J ends, which lost 5 bases and 0 bases, there was a span of 7 bases. This CDR3 reads CASSNRPNTGELFF. CDR3 DNA sequence: TGTGCCAGCAGTAATAGGCCGAACACCGGGGAGCTGTTTTTT.

The CDR3 is CASGNRDRGGETQYF. DNA for the CDR3: TGCGCCAGCGGGAACCGGGACAGGGGAGGAGAGACCCAGTACTTC. The chain employs TRBV5-1 and TRBJ2-5, with 10 bases fitting TRBD1. Germline-derived CDR1 and CDR2 are SGHRS and YFSETQ. The J segment lost 4 bases and the V segment lost 7 bases, leaving 10 bases of the junction unmatched. This CDR3 comprises 15 residues.

The J gene is TRBJ2-7, the V gene TRBV19; the D gene could be TRBD1 or TRBD2 (5 bases each). Trimming removed 6 bases from V and 2 bases from J, with 17 bases in between. This CDR3 region has 15 residues. Germline values: CDR1 LNHDA, CDR2 SQIVND (reference sequence). The CDR3 here is CASSRHGTSPYEQYF. The CDR3 region has the DNA TGTGCCAGTAGCAGACACGGGACGTCCCCCTACGAGCAGTACTTC.

The chain couples TRBV18 to TRBJ1-2; no firm D call. The V gene's germline CDR1 is KGHSH and CDR2 LQKENI. V dropped 3 bases and J dropped 4 bases, with 15 bases sitting between them. The CDR3 is made up of 15 amino acids. CDR3 sequence (DNA): TGTGCCAGCTCACCTGAAAAAGATATCTTCTATGGCTACACCTTC. This translates into CASSPEKDIFYGYTF.

The chain employs TRBV19 and TRBJ2-3; a possible D gene is TRBD2 (6 bases). The CDR3 is made up of 14 amino acids. Trimming took off 6 bases at V and 0 bases at J, with 10 bases between the two ends. Germline CDR1 is LNHDA and CDR2 is SQIVND (reference sequence). The CDR3 DNA is TGTGCCAGTAGCGGGACTCCGAGCACAGATACGCAGTATTTT. It translates to CASSGTPSTDTQYF.

This clone was seen only a few times. This CDR3 is CASTNRRSSYEQYF. The CDR3, as DNA: TGCGCCAGCACTAACAGGAGGAGCTCCTACGAGCAGTACTTC. This chain connects TRBV10-1 to TRBJ2-7; D is possibly TRBD1 or TRBD2 (5 bases each). V gave up 7 bases and J gave up 0 bases, with 13 bases separating them. CDR1 and CDR2 (germline): WNHNN, SYGVQD (reference sequence). The CDR3 is 14 residues long.

This chain joins TRBV6-5 and TRBJ2-7; tentative D call: TRBD1 (5 bases). Between the trimmed V and J ends, which lost 3 bases and 3 bases, there was a span of 15 bases. Germline V lookup: CDR1 MNHEY, CDR2 SVGAGI. The CDR3 consists of 15 residues. This CDR3 reads CASSYRVQANYEQYF. In DNA form, the CDR3 reads TGTGCCAGCAGTTATAGGGTACAGGCAAACTACGAGCAGTACTTC.

The V call is TRBV6-1, the J call TRBJ2-7; 7 nucleotides align to TRBD2. This CDR3 has 13 residues. CDR1 and CDR2 (germline): MNHNS, SASEGT. V was clipped by 4 bases and J by 11 bases; unmatched bases: 11. The CDR3: CASSASRLAGKYF. The CDR3 nucleotides read TGTGCCAGCAGTGCATCACGACTAGCCGGCAAGTACTTC.

V usage is TRBV29-1 and J usage is TRBJ2-7; D may be TRBD1 or TRBD2 (5 bases each). V was clipped by 7 bases and J by 0 bases, with 16 bases between them. The CDR3 has 14 residues. The germline V gene encodes CDR1 SQVTM and CDR2 ANQGSEA. The CDR3 sequence is CSARGGGSSYEQYF. For the CDR3, the DNA is TGCAGCGCTCGCGGTGGGGGTAGCTCCTACGAGCAGTACTTC.

This clone was counted a single time. The chain recombines TRBV18 with TRBJ2-3, with TRBD2 identical over 7 bases. The length of the CDR3 is 17 residues. The germline CDR1 and CDR2 sequences are KGHSH and LQKENI. Germline trimming cut 2 bases from V and 3 bases from J; bases unmatched to any gene: 11. The CDR3 spells CASSPTLWIAGTDTQYF. The CDR3 DNA reads TGTGCCAGCTCACCAACCCTCTGGATAGCGGGTACAGATACGCAGTATTTT.

The rearrangement links TRBV7-2 to TRBJ1-1; D gene uncertain. The CDR3 sequence is 13 residues long. Deletions cut 6 bases from V and 4 bases from J, with 12 bases between. CDR1 and CDR2 (germline): SGHTA, FQGNSA. The CDR3 DNA sequence: TGTGCCAGCAGTCCTAGGGTTTCCACTGAAGCTTTCTTT. This encodes CASSPRVSTEAFF.

The chain has TRBV5-1 and TRBJ2-1; no reliable D call. Trimming removed 3 bases at V and 7 bases at J, with 5 bases between. This CDR3 contains 11 residues. In germline, CDR1 is SGHRS, CDR2 YFSETQ. The CDR3 coding sequence is TGCGCCAGCAGCTCCACTAATGAGCAGTTCTTC. As protein: CASSSTNEQFF. Looking up the rest from reference TRBV5-1 and TRBJ2-1 gives the full variable domain: KAGVTQTPRYLIKTRGQQVTLSCSPISGHRSVSWYQQTPGQGLQFLFEYFSETQRNKGNFPGRFSGRQFSNSRSEMNVSTLELGDSALYLCASSSTNEQFFGPGTRLTVL.

This clone was seen only once. The genes are TRBV6-5 and TRBJ2-1; 7 bases are shared with TRBD2. The V segment lost 4 bases and the J segment 14 bases; nucleotides outside the gene matches: 8. The CDR3 loop spans 12 amino acids. Germline-derived CDR1 and CDR2 are MNHEY and SVGAGI. The CDR3 DNA reads TGTGCCAGCAGTTTAGGTCCCGGGAGGAAGTTCTTC. This gives the protein CASSLGPGRKFF.

This chain links TRBV11-2 with TRBJ1-2, with 9 bases aligning to TRBD1. Germline CDR1 and CDR2: SGHAT and FQNNGV. The junction had 6 bases not matched to a gene; V was cut back by 5 bases and J by 8 bases. The length of the CDR3 is 13 residues. In DNA, the CDR3 is TGTGCCAGCAGCCAACAGGGGGCGCAGGGCTACACCTTC. Amino acid sequence: CASSQQGAQGYTF.

J is TRBJ2-5 and V is TRBV7-9, with TRBD2 as a possible D gene (6 bases). Germline V gene sequence: CDR1 SEHNR, CDR2 FQNEAQ (reference sequence). Trimming pared 1 base from V and 3 bases from J, leaving 6 bases between. The CDR3 has 13 amino acids. The CDR3 protein is CASSLVAEETQYF. For the CDR3, the DNA is TGTGCCAGCAGCTTAGTAGCGGAAGAGACCCAGTACTTC.

V and J are TRBV6-1 and TRBJ2-3; a possible D gene is TRBD1 (6 bases). The germline V gene encodes CDR1 MNHNS and CDR2 SASEGT. The CDR3 sequence is 14 residues long. V lost 6 bases and J 2 bases, leaving 12 bases between the germline ends. As DNA, the CDR3 is TGTGCCAGCAGGCCCGGACAGAACACAGATACGCAGTATTTT. As protein: CASRPGQNTDTQYF.

The chain has TRBV7-9 and TRBJ2-3; D unresolved. Per the germline V gene, CDR1 is SEHNR and CDR2 is FQNEAQ (reference sequence). V lost 1 base and J 3 bases, leaving 11 bases between the germline ends. The CDR3 loop spans 15 amino acids. The CDR3 protein is CASSLGFQVTDTQYF. In nucleotides, the CDR3 is TGTGCCAGCAGCTTAGGTTTTCAGGTGACAGATACGCAGTATTTT. The full variable domain, with the rest looked up from reference TRBV7-9 and TRBJ2-3, is DTGVSQNPRHKITKRGQNVTFRCDPISEHNRLYWYRQTLGQGPEFLTYFQNEAQLEKSRLLSDRFSAERPKGSFSTLEIQRTEQGDSAMYLCASSLGFQVTDTQYFGPGTRLTVL.

The rearrangement links TRBV15 to TRBJ1-4; D is unclear. Germline loops: CDR1 LNHNV, CDR2 YYDKDF (reference sequence). The CDR3 loop spans 16 amino acids. V lost 0 bases and J 8 bases, leaving 16 bases between the germline ends. The CDR3 here is CATSRDRVKGSEKLFF. The CDR3 DNA follows: TGTGCCACCAGCAGAGATCGGGTGAAGGGTTCAGAAAAACTGTTTTTT.

Notes on this clone: The same CDR3 is also encoded by other DNA sequences in this sample. The chain uses TRBV29-1 and TRBJ1-5; unclear D gene. The germline CDR1 and CDR2 sequences are SQVTM and ANQGSEA. V gave up 7 bases and J gave up 11 bases, with 15 bases separating them. The CDR3 runs to 11 residues. The CDR3 DNA follows: TGCAGCGGGGGAGACACGGTCGCCCAGCATTTT. This translates into CSGGDTVAQHF.